This entry lists 25 T cell receptor beta chains sequenced from one sample in a study of regulatory T cells in long-lasting Graves disease. According to the study, TCR beta libraries were built with iRepertoire HTBI primers and CDR3-region Arm-PCR. TCRdb processed the multiplex PCR reads anew with MiXCR; each CDR3 protein has one entry. This sample yields roughly 260,000 distinct CDR3 sequences, of which approximately 18% are seen a single time; about 14% belongs to the top ten. The time point denotes: newly diagnosed GD, antithyroid drugs for less than 3 months. The TCR library was made from RNA that had been extracted from PBMCs in TRIzol. The data also belong to a second study, concerning T cells in Graves' hyperthyroidism and ophthalmopathy.

The specimen was peripheral blood mononuclear cells (PBMCs), collected at new diagnosis, from a patient treated with antithyroid drugs. The receptors here all came from a woman aged 25-40 years with Graves disease.

This clonotype appeared many times. This chain joins TRBV7-9 and TRBJ1-4, with D maybe TRBD1 (6 bases). The CDR3 length is 16 residues. Per the germline V gene, CDR1 is SEHNR and CDR2 is FQNEAQ (reference sequence). The germline V and J ends were trimmed by 5 bases and 7 bases, with 20 bases remaining between them. Here the CDR3 reads CASSPSPGTPPEKLFF. For the CDR3, the DNA is TGTGCCAGCAGCCCAAGTCCCGGGACACCTCCTGAAAAACTGTTTTTT. Looking up the rest from reference TRBV7-9 and TRBJ1-4 gives the full variable domain: DTGVSQNPRHKITKRGQNVTFRCDPISEHNRLYWYRQTLGQGPEFLTYFQNEAQLEKSRLLSDRFSAERPKGSFSTLEIQRTEQGDSAMYLCASSPSPGTPPEKLFFGSGTQLSVL.

This clonotype was detected many times. The rearrangement uses TRBV19 and TRBJ2-1, with D perhaps TRBD2 (6 bases). V lost 3 bases, J lost 2 bases, and 11 bases lay in between. CDR3 length: 15 amino acids. Per germline, CDR1 LNHDA and CDR2 SQIVND (reference sequence). CDR3 coding DNA: TGTGCCAGTAGTATCGCCCTAGCGCCCTACAATGAGCAGTTCTTC. The encoded protein is CASSIALAPYNEQFF.

This clonotype appeared many times. The CDR3 protein is CASSETGVFGYTF. CDR3 bases: TGTGCCAGCAGTGAGACAGGGGTTTTTGGCTACACCTTC. J is TRBJ1-2 and V is TRBV12-3 or TRBV12-4; the match to TRBD1 covers 8 bases. V lost 5 bases and J lost 7; bases outside the gene matches: 6. This CDR3 contains 13 residues.

The chain recombines TRBV6-2 or TRBV6-3 with TRBJ2-1; 16 bases agree with TRBD2. CDR1 is MNHEY, CDR2 SVGEGT, per germline. This CDR3 region has 16 residues. V dropped 4 bases and J dropped 9; count of bases not matched to a gene: 6. The CDR3 spells CASSWGLAGGRGEQFF. CDR3 bases: TGTGCCAGCAGTTGGGGACTAGCGGGGGGGCGAGGTGAGCAGTTCTTC.

This clonotype was seen at least ten times. The chain has TRBV6-2 or TRBV6-3 and TRBJ1-2, with 9 bases that match TRBD1. Germline V lookup: CDR1 MNHEY, CDR2 SVGEGT. After removal of 0 bases from V and 0 bases from J, the junction contained 8 bases not matched to a gene. The CDR3 is 18 residues long. CDR3 bases: TGTGCCAGCAGTTACTCGACAGGGGGGACACTAGCTAACTATGGCTACACCTTC. Translating it yields CASSYSTGGTLANYGYTF.

About this clonotype itself: This likely came from a read error, as a far larger clone is one base away. The chain has TRBV7-2 and TRBJ1-4; D remains ambiguous. The CDR3 is made up of 16 amino acids. Trimming pared 5 bases from V and 0 bases from J, leaving 13 bases between. Germline V lookup: CDR1 SGHTA, CDR2 FQGNSA. The CDR3 loop reads CASSQGRVTTNEKLFF. DNA for the CDR3: TGTGCCAGCAGCCAAGGTCGGGTGACAACTAATGAAAAACTGTTTTTT.

This chain joins TRBV4-1 and TRBJ1-3; D might be TRBD1 (6 bases). Germline-derived CDR1 and CDR2 are MGHRA and YSYEKL. This CDR3 spans 19 amino acids. V lost 3 bases, J lost 4 bases, and 25 bases lay in between. CDR3 amino acids: CASSQPGQSDGDGGNTIYF. CDR3 bases: TGCGCCAGCAGCCAGCCCGGACAGTCCGACGGGGACGGAGGAAACACCATATATTTT.

The V gene is TRBV10-3, the J gene TRBJ1-1; 9 nucleotides agree with TRBD1. CDR1 and CDR2 from the germline V gene are ENHRY and SYGVKD. Germline trimming cut 6 bases from V and 5 bases from J; bases unmatched to any gene: 10. The CDR3 covers 15 residues. CDR3 region: CAISPLGQGGTEAFF. CDR3 coding DNA: TGTGCCATCAGCCCCTTGGGACAGGGTGGAACTGAAGCTTTCTTT.

This clonotype showed up many times. The V and J genes are TRBV6-6 and TRBJ1-1; D unclear. Germline V gene sequence: CDR1 MNHNY, CDR2 SVGAGI (reference sequence). The CDR3 is 15 amino acids. V dropped 0 bases and J dropped 6 bases, with 14 bases sitting between them. CDR3: CASSYSIVPSPEAFF. The CDR3 bases are TGTGCCAGCAGTTACTCGATCGTCCCGAGCCCTGAAGCTTTCTTT.

This clonotype was seen ten or more times. This chain uses TRBV5-1 with TRBJ2-7; no clear D. The CDR3 contains 15 residues. From germline, CDR1 is SGHRS and CDR2 YFSETQ. The V gene lost 0 bases and the J gene lost 5 bases, with 15 bases spanning the gap. The CDR3 region has the DNA TGCGCCAGCAGCTTGGAAGGATTAGGTCCCAACGAGCAGTACTTC. Its translation: CASSLEGLGPNEQYF.

This clonotype was found many times. The chain combines TRBV5-1 with TRBJ2-5; TRBD1 agrees at 7 bases. The CDR3 runs to 15 residues. Germline trimming cut 0 bases from V and 3 bases from J; bases unmatched to any gene: 5. The V gene's germline CDR1 is SGHRS and CDR2 YFSETQ. The CDR3 DNA reads as TGCGCCAGCAGCTTGGTGGTAGGGGGCGAAGAGACCCAGTACTTC. This translates into CASSLVVGGEETQYF.

In its sample, this clonotype was seen many times. The chain joins TRBV20-1 to TRBJ1-2; TRBD1 aligns across 7 bases. CDR1 is DFQATT, CDR2 SNEGSKA, per germline (reference sequence). V was clipped by 5 bases and J by 4 bases; unmatched bases: 4. This CDR3 is 12 amino acids long. For the CDR3, the DNA is TGCAGTGCTTCCCGGGACAGCTATGGCTACACCTTC. This gives the protein CSASRDSYGYTF.

In the case of this clonotype: One end of the junction does not line up with germline, which may come from a read error. V is TRBV7-2 and J is TRBJ2-5; 14 bases map to TRBD2. The germline gives CDR1 SGHTA, CDR2 FQGNSA. The CDR3 has 16 residues. The CDR3 spells CASSLGLTSGGAKLSF. The DNA for the CDR3 is TGTGCCAGCAGCTTAGGGCTGACTAGCGGGGGGGCCAAGTTATCTTTC.

Ten or more counts support this clonotype. This sequence joins TRBV6-2 or TRBV6-3 and TRBJ2-7; D ambiguous. CDR1 MNHEY and CDR2 SVGEGT come from the germline V gene. The CDR3 runs to 12 residues. The germline V and J ends were trimmed by 2 bases and 4 bases, with 6 bases remaining between them. CDR3 nucleotide sequence: TGTGCCAGCAGTTACGTCCGTTACGAGCAGTACTTC. This encodes CASSYVRYEQYF.

This clonotype has ten or more counts. The V gene is TRBV27, the J gene TRBJ2-3; D ambiguous. The CDR3 loop spans 14 amino acids. Trimming stripped 4 bases from V and 3 bases from J, with 11 bases between. Per germline, CDR1 MNHEY and CDR2 SMNVEV (reference sequence). The CDR3: CASSSRARTDTQYF. CDR3 nucleotides: TGTGCCAGCAGTTCTAGGGCTAGGACAGATACGCAGTATTTT.

This clonotype has a count of ten or more. The chain carries TRBV20-1 and TRBJ2-7; 9 nucleotides align to TRBD1. V shed 4 bases, J shed 3 bases, and the junction held 13 bases outside the gene matches. This CDR3 has 16 amino acids. Germline V gives CDR1 DFQATT, CDR2 SNEGSKA (reference sequence). The CDR3 nucleotides are TGCAGTGCTAACCCCACAACCGGGACAGGGAACTACGAGCAGTACTTC. Its protein is CSANPTTGTGNYEQYF.

This clonotype was counted at least ten times. The gene calls are TRBV27 and TRBJ2-5, with 7 bases lining up with TRBD1. Germline trimming cut 5 bases from V and 2 bases from J; bases unmatched to any gene: 5. The V gene's germline CDR1 is MNHEY and CDR2 SMNVEV (reference sequence). CDR3 length: 14 residues. The CDR3 is CASSGRTGQETQYF. The CDR3 DNA follows: TGTGCCAGCAGTGGACGGACAGGACAAGAGACCCAGTACTTC.

There are a few counts of this clonotype. This chain uses TRBV12-3 or TRBV12-4 with TRBJ2-7; maybe TRBD2 (6 bases). The CDR3 consists of 13 residues. V lost 5 bases and J lost 6, with 14 bases in between. The CDR3 loop reads CASSGGWGSEQYF. The DNA for the CDR3 is TGTGCCAGCAGTGGGGGGTGGGGAAGCGAGCAGTACTTC.

The chain is built from TRBV18 and TRBJ2-5; tentative D call: TRBD1 (5 bases). Deletions cut 6 bases from V and 9 bases from J, with 14 bases between. This CDR3 contains 12 residues. Germline V gene lookup returns CDR1 KGHSH and CDR2 LQKENI. The CDR3 DNA reads TGTGCCAGCTCGCAGGAGCAAGGGGCCCAGTACTTC. It specifies CASSQEQGAQYF.

The chain has TRBV7-8 and TRBJ1-2, with D perhaps TRBD1 (5 bases). Germline V gene lookup returns CDR1 SGHVS and CDR2 FQNEAQ. This CDR3 has 14 residues. V was clipped by 8 bases and J by 6 bases, with 19 bases between them. The CDR3 reads CASGPYRDGNGYTF. The CDR3 bases are TGTGCCAGCGGGCCCTACCGGGACGGGAATGGCTACACCTTC.

This clonotype has only a few counts. The gene calls are TRBV19 and TRBJ1-1; D possibly corresponds to TRBD1 (6 bases). Germline V CDR1 and CDR2: LNHDA, SQIVND (reference sequence). V lost 4 bases, J lost 7 bases, and 19 bases lay in between. The CDR3 totals 15 residues. This CDR3 reads CASSKGVGGENEAFF. In nucleotides, the CDR3 is TGTGCCAGTAGTAAGGGGGTTGGAGGGGAGAATGAAGCTTTCTTT.

This clonotype was counted at least ten times. The V gene is TRBV6-1, the J gene TRBJ1-2; 7 bases agree with TRBD1. The germline V gene encodes CDR1 MNHNS and CDR2 SASEGT. Trimming at V came to 7 bases and at J to 4 bases, leaving 12 bases not matched to a gene. The CDR3 has 15 amino acids. CDR3 DNA: TGTGCCAGCACCAACTCACCAGGGGACAGCTATGGCTACACCTTC. This encodes CASTNSPGDSYGYTF.

There are many counts of this clonotype. Here the CDR3 DNA reads TGTGCCAGCAGTCACCGGACAGGGGACACTGAAGCTTTCTTT. Its protein product is CASSHRTGDTEAFF. The chain is built from TRBV6-1 and TRBJ1-1; 9 bases map to TRBD1. Germline V CDR1 and CDR2: MNHNS, SASEGT. The trim removed 5 bases at V and 3 bases at J, leaving 4 bases unmatched. The CDR3 loop spans 14 amino acids.

This clonotype was seen at least ten times. CDR3 region: CASSRTAGKETQYF. DNA of the CDR3: TGTGCCAGTAGTAGGACAGCTGGAAAAGAGACCCAGTACTTC. The V call is TRBV19, the J call TRBJ2-5; TRBD1 might be the D (6 bases). The CDR3 runs 14 residues. CDR1 and CDR2 (germline): LNHDA, SQIVND (reference sequence). V shed 4 bases and J shed 3 bases, with 12 bases lying between them.

Comments on this clonotype: This clone may be a read error of a much larger clone one base away. The chain combines TRBV7-2 with TRBJ2-7; the match to TRBD1 covers 11 bases. V shed 5 bases and J 3 bases; nucleotides not matched to a gene: 3. CDR3 length equals 14 residues. Germline CDR1 and CDR2: SGHTA and FQGNSA. CDR3: CASSPDRGHYEQYF. The CDR3 coding sequence is TGTGCCAGCAGCCCGGACAGGGGGCACTACGAGCAGTACTTC.